These 16 T cell receptor beta chains came from one sample sequenced in a study of T-cell reconstitution after alpha-beta-depleted transplantation in children. A library of TCRbeta sequences, prepared with unique molecular identifiers, was generated. In TCRdb, the PCR reads were re-called with MiXCR into one record per CDR3 protein. The sample lists 200,000 or so distinct CDR3 sequences, about 8.2% occurring once. This specimen consisted of PBMCs, mostly from graft donor cells, obtained 360 days after TCRalphabeta/CD19-depleted stem cell transplant. The receptors come from a male patient between 2 and 15 years old who had a stem cell transplant for acute myeloid leukemia, so the T cells may come from the graft donor.

There are many counts of this clonotype. V is TRBV5-6 and J is TRBJ2-3, with unresolved D. The CDR3 loop spans 13 amino acids. Trimming removed 10 bases from V and 2 bases from J, with 14 bases in between. In germline, CDR1 is SGHDT, CDR2 YYEEEE. The chain's CDR3 is CAGANLVTDTQYF. The CDR3 DNA follows: TGTGCCGGTGCGAACCTGGTCACAGATACGCAGTATTTT.

The chain employs TRBV7-9 and TRBJ1-1, with D uncertain. The CDR3 has 14 amino acids. Germline-derived CDR1 and CDR2 are SEHNR and FQNEAQ (reference sequence). V lost 3 bases and J 2 bases, leaving 10 bases between the germline ends. The CDR3 here is CASSFMSSNTEAFF. Here the CDR3 DNA reads TGTGCCAGCAGCTTCATGAGCTCAAACACTGAAGCTTTCTTT.

This clonotype was seen repeatedly, ten times or more. The junction does not match germline at one end; this may be a read error. The chain employs TRBV7-7 and TRBJ2-3, with TRBD2 matching over 9 bases. Germline CDR1 is SSHAT and CDR2 is FNYEAQ (reference sequence). This CDR3 contains 18 residues. CDR3 in DNA: TGTGCTAGCAGCTTAGAAGCGAGCGGGAGGTCTAGCACAGATACGCAGTATTTT. This codes for CASSLEASGRSSTDTQYF.

This clonotype was seen a few times. This chain links TRBV6-2 or TRBV6-3 with TRBJ1-4; D remains unclear. CDR1 MNHEY and CDR2 SVGEGT come from the germline V gene. The V and J ends lost 7 bases and 3 bases respectively, with 12 bases between them. The CDR3 has 14 residues. The CDR3 region is CASTWSGANEKLFF. CDR3 in DNA: TGTGCCAGCACATGGAGCGGGGCTAATGAAAAACTGTTTTTT.

This clonotype appeared a few times. The J gene is TRBJ1-1, the V gene TRBV12-3 or TRBV12-4; the match to TRBD1 covers 8 bases. With 6 bases clipped from V and 5 bases from J, the junction kept 2 bases outside the gene matches. The CDR3 consists of 12 residues. The CDR3 DNA reads TGTGCCAGCAGACACAGGGGGACTGAAGCTTTCTTT. This encodes CASRHRGTEAFF.

This clonotype was counted at least ten times. The genes are TRBV12-3 or TRBV12-4 and TRBJ1-4; TRBD1 matches 7 bases. Trimming took 6 bases from V and 7 from J; bases not matched to a gene: 5. The CDR3 covers 13 residues. CDR3 nucleotides: TGTGCCAGCAGGAAGGGGGCGATTGAAAAACTGTTTTTT. It translates to CASRKGAIEKLFF.

This clonotype was counted ten times or more. The chain links TRBV20-1 to TRBJ2-5; 8 nucleotides match TRBD2. The CDR3 covers 14 residues. Germline assignment: CDR1 DFQATT and CDR2 SNEGSKA (reference sequence). With 3 bases clipped from V and 4 bases from J, the junction kept 7 bases outside the gene matches. The CDR3 DNA follows: TGCAGTGCTAGTCTTAGCGGGACTCGAGAGACCCAGTACTTC. Protein sequence: CSASLSGTRETQYF.

This clonotype has more than one count but fewer than ten. The chain uses TRBV20-1 and TRBJ2-7; D might be TRBD1 or TRBD2, each matching 5 bases. V was cut by 3 bases and J by 3 bases, with 12 bases left in between. Germline lookup yields CDR1 DFQATT and CDR2 SNEGSKA (reference sequence). This CDR3 has 13 residues. The CDR3 sequence is CSASGTDYYEQYF. The CDR3 DNA follows: TGCAGTGCTAGCGGGACCGACTACTACGAGCAGTACTTC.

This sequence joins TRBV6-5 and TRBJ2-3; D gene ambiguous. CDR3 size: 12 residues. V shed 2 bases and J shed 3 bases, with 3 bases lying between them. Germline values: CDR1 MNHEY, CDR2 SVGAGI. The CDR3 reads CASSYNTDTQYF. The CDR3 coding sequence is TGTGCCAGCAGTTACAATACAGATACGCAGTATTTT.

This chain joins TRBV6-1 and TRBJ2-2, with TRBD1 matching 9 bases. V shed 5 bases, J shed 5 bases, and the junction held 6 bases outside the gene matches. Germline V CDR1 and CDR2: MNHNS, SASEGT. The CDR3 has 15 amino acids. The CDR3 region is CASSKGQGRTGELFF. The CDR3 nucleotides are TGTGCCAGCAGTAAGGGACAGGGAAGGACCGGGGAGCTGTTTTTT.

This sequence joins TRBV6-5 and TRBJ2-7; possible D gene TRBD1, 5 bases. Germline V lookup: CDR1 MNHEY, CDR2 SVGAGI. Deletions cut 4 bases from V and 2 bases from J, with 15 bases between. This CDR3 is built from 15 residues. The DNA of the CDR3 is TGTGCCAGCAGTTTGTCCTATGGGGCAACCTACGAGCAGTACTTC. This translates into CASSLSYGATYEQYF.

This clonotype has just a few counts. The chain combines TRBV7-8 with TRBJ2-4; a possible D gene is TRBD1 (5 bases). The ends were cut back, 5 bases at V and 5 bases at J, with 10 bases in the middle. The germline V gene encodes CDR1 SGHVS and CDR2 FQNEAQ. The CDR3 contains 13 residues. CDR3 protein: CASSQDRQNIQYF. Here the CDR3 DNA reads TGTGCCAGCAGCCAAGACAGACAAAACATTCAGTACTTC.

The chain carries TRBV20-1 and TRBJ2-2, with D possibly matching TRBD2 (5 bases). This CDR3 region has 12 residues. From germline, CDR1 is DFQATT and CDR2 SNEGSKA (reference sequence). Trimming removed 5 bases from V and 3 bases from J, with 7 bases in between. CDR3 amino acids: CSAAEDTGELFF. CDR3 nucleotide sequence: TGCAGTGCTGCGGAGGACACCGGGGAGCTGTTTTTT.

This clonotype has just a few counts. This chain links TRBV20-1 with TRBJ1-2, with a tentative D call TRBD1 (5 bases). The V end lost 5 bases, the J end lost 1 base, and 17 bases lay between the germline ends. Germline values: CDR1 DFQATT, CDR2 SNEGSKA (reference sequence). This CDR3 has 15 amino acids. The CDR3, as DNA: TGCAGTGCTGGATCGGGGGGGGACCATAACTATGGCTACACCTTC. It codes for CSAGSGGDHNYGYTF.

The chain employs TRBV29-1 and TRBJ2-1, with D unclear. V was trimmed by 1 base and J by 9 bases, leaving 10 bases between them. The germline gives CDR1 SQVTM, CDR2 ANQGSEA. The CDR3 has 12 residues. The CDR3 DNA follows: TGCAGCGTTGAAGTCAGTGGGGTTGAGCAGTTCTTC. Residues: CSVEVSGVEQFF.

CDR3 bases: TGTGCCATCAGTGATCGTAGCGGCCCCACAGATACGCAGTATTTT. The encoded protein is CAISDRSGPTDTQYF. The chain combines TRBV10-3 with TRBJ2-3; D is possibly TRBD2 (6 bases). The CDR3 totals 15 residues. Germline CDR1 is ENHRY and CDR2 is SYGVKD. Trimming removed 3 bases from V and 2 bases from J, with 12 bases in between.